The 5 T cell receptor beta chains below all came from one sample that was sequenced in a study of T cell changes during pregnancy in multiple sclerosis. Only in-frame clones appear in the TCRdb table, and some are missing; sequencing was by immunoSEQ multiplex PCR. The data show about 69,000 clones, around nine tenths seen once. This specimen consisted of peripheral blood, obtained before pregnancy. These TCRs come from a female donor with multiple sclerosis, enrolled in a pregnancy study.

Only one count was recorded for this clone. CDR3 residues: CASSPGGLGYTEAFF. For the CDR3, the DNA is TGTGCCAGCAGCCCCGGGGGGCTCGGGTACACTGAAGCTTTCTTT. The chain recombines TRBV9 with TRBJ1-1, with D possibly being TRBD1 (6 bases). V lost 4 bases and J lost 3, with 16 bases in between. This CDR3 is 15 amino acids long. Germline CDR1 is SGDLS and CDR2 is YYNGEE.

J is TRBJ2-1 and V is TRBV9; tentatively, D is TRBD1 (5 bases). V was shortened by 0 bases and J by 6 bases, with 16 bases between the two germline ends. Germline V gives CDR1 SGDLS, CDR2 YYNGEE. The CDR3 consists of 16 residues. The CDR3 here is CASSVGILGLTNEQFF. The CDR3 DNA is TGTGCCAGCAGCGTAGGAATTTTGGGGCTAACCAATGAGCAGTTCTTC.

V gene TRBV25-1 combines with J gene TRBJ2-5; 7 nucleotides match TRBD1. The junction had 4 bases not matched to a gene; V was cut back by 3 bases and J by 0 bases. Germline CDR1 MGHDK, CDR2 SYGVNS. This CDR3 contains 15 residues. The CDR3 DNA is TGTGCCAGCAGTGACCCACAGGGGAACCAAGAGACCCAGTACTTC. Amino acid sequence: CASSDPQGNQETQYF.

The chain couples TRBV2 to TRBJ1-2, with D tentatively TRBD1 (6 bases). Looked up from germline, CDR1 is SNHLY and CDR2 is FYNNEI. V was trimmed by 9 bases and J by 8 bases, leaving 13 bases between them. The CDR3 runs to 11 residues. Written as DNA, the CDR3 is TGTGCCAGGGGGGCAGCTGGGGGCTACACCTTC. Its translation is CARGAAGGYTF.

This chain connects TRBV10-1 to TRBJ1-2, with D maybe TRBD1 (5 bases). Trimming cost V 4 bases and J 5 bases, with 17 bases left between them. Germline V gives CDR1 WNHNN, CDR2 SYGVQD (reference sequence). CDR3 size: 15 residues. For the CDR3, the DNA is TGCGCCAGCAGTGCCGGGACTAATATTATGTATGGCTACACCTTC. Its translation: CASSAGTNIMYGYTF.